This T cell receptor (beta chain) derives from a study of T cells in Graves' hyperthyroidism and ophthalmopathy (dated by TCRdb to about 2019). Looking at the study overall: Peripheral blood was sampled at the time of initial diagnosis, prior to any treatment. TCR V-J signatures able to tell the groups apart were searched for in a discovery cohort of 90 to 100 patients, of whom approximately 40 had Graves' ophthalmopathy and about 60 had stable Graves' hyperthyroidism. An independent validation cohort of fewer than 20 hyperthyroidism patients and 17 patients who later progressed to ophthalmopathy tested prospective prediction of ophthalmopathy. The approximately 98 discovery patients were randomly divided into training and test sets at a 7:3 ratio. Thyroid tissue and blood T-cell repertoires from six Graves' hyperthyroidism patients were also compared in the study. After blood sampling, hyperthyroidism patients were treated with methimazole at a starting dose of 30 mg daily, and ophthalmopathy patients were treated with high-dose intravenous methylprednisolone. TCR Vbeta CDR3 sequencing of 130 to 150 peripheral blood samples (fewer than 45 ophthalmopathy, approximately 80 hyperthyroidism and approximately 17 progressor patients) is reported in the paper. Study-wide findings and limitations: Most expanded thyroid clonotypes (frequency above 0.001) were also detected in blood, a finding suggesting that blood repertoires may reflect thyroid immune responses. Sample size was not statistically predetermined, and blinding of investigators to group allocation was not performed. A model built on a 13 V-J signature distinguished ophthalmopathy from stable hyperthyroidism, reaching about 88% sensitivity and 81.08% specificity in cross-validation and 80%/75% in testing. In validation, the model predicted progression to ophthalmopathy a median of approximately 6.6 months before onset, with over 55% sensitivity and around 76% specificity.

Ophthalmopathy patients had moderately to severely active disease, Clinical Activity Score of at least 3, NOSPECS grade of at least 4, and duration under 3 months. Any patient with an uncontrolled infection, another autoimmune disease, pregnancy or lactation was excluded. Diagnoses were established on the basis of clinical symptoms, serum thyroxine and TRAb, thyroid ultrasound, and orbital computed tomography. PBMCs were separated from under 12 ml of fresh peripheral blood using Ficoll-Paque density gradient centrifugation. Total RNA was extracted using Trizol reagent, and RNA quality was assessed on an Agilent 2100 Bioanalyzer. Trimming costs V 7 bases and J 6 bases, and their ends lie 16 bases apart. CDR1 and CDR2 (LNHDA, SQIVND) derive from the germline V gene (reference sequence). The CDR3 holds 13 amino acids from the cysteine to the phenylalanine. The entry retains the CDR3 DNA only, 39 bases that are in frame from base 1.

As regards this clonotype: Its antigen remains unidentified. Base qualities were left out, and no much larger clone turns up one base away.

TCR beta CDR3 regions were amplified from RNA transcripts. The first round of RT-PCR for the TCR CDR3 was performed with the HTBI primer set and the Qiagen OneStep RT-PCR kit. The libraries were constructed in a second round of multiplex PCR and then size-selected and purified. Sequencing of the libraries was done on an Illumina HiSeq2000 using paired-end 100 bp reads. The study's processing was this. SOAPnuke was used to process the raw data, throwing out any read that contained adapters or uncalled bases, had a mean Phred below 15, or lacked an exact constant-primer or identifier match. High-quality paired reads were merged with COPE v1.2.5, and unique nucleotide sequences were defined as clonotypes. Clonotypes were aligned to IMGT TRBV, TRBD and TRBJ reference segments using MiTCR v1.1. Only V-J combinations with frequency above 0.0001, covering roughly 99% of repertoires, were analysed. A TCS score was defined as the ratio between F50 (clonal expansion) and ExV (chaos), using BLOSUM62-based TCRdist between CDR3 peptides within each V-J. Welch's t-statistics and random forest reduced around 520 V-J features to roughly 13, which were used in a naive Bayes classifier (R e1071). TCRdb ran its own pipeline on the public reads, namely fastp trimming at Q25 and MiXCR clone calling, and kept in-frame beta chains. CDR3 protein sequences are deduplicated, and each keeps its most common genes and DNA. TCRdb's processing, not the authors' own work, is the source of the V and J calls. The sample table records approximately 300,000 distinct CDR3 sequences; 15% to 20% of these occur just once. The ten most abundant clones make up around 55% of the sample.

The clonotype was recovered from a woman in her sixties with Graves' ophthalmopathy. This chain joins TRBV19 to TRBJ2-7; D gene: possibly TRBD2, on 6 matching bases. Specimen: blood. The CDR3 loop reads CASNAMGLSEQYF. Read as DNA, the sequence is TGTGCCAGTAACGCTATGGGACTTTCCGAGCAGTACTTC.